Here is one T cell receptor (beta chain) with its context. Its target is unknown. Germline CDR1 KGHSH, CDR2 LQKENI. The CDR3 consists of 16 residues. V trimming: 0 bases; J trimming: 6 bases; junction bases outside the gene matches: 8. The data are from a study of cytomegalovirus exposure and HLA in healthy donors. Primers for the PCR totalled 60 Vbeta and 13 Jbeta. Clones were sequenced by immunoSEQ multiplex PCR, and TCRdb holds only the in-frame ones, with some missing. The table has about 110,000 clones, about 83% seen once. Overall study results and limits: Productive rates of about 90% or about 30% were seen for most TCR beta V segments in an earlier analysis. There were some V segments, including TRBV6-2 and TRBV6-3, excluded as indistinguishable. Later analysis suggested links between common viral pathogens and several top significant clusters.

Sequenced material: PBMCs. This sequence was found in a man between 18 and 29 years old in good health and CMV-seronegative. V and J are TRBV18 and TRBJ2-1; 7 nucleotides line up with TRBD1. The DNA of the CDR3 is TGTGCCAGCTCACCACCAGTACAGGGGTTGGGCAATGAGCAGTTCTTC. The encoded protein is CASSPPVQGLGNEQFF.